The clone carrying this TCR beta chain was found many times. The antigen is unknown. The data are from a study of T-cell reconstitution after alpha-beta-depleted transplantation in children. Findings of the study overall: Surviving thymic progenitors and recipient T cells were the source of high TCRbeta diversity at day 60 in some patients. A year had passed since transplant, and T-cell counts and diversity by then came mostly from newly produced T cells. Several hundred graft clones that had expanded were reportedly the source of alpha-beta T cells about two months after transplant.

Unique molecular identifiers were built into the TCRbeta library. TCRdb redid the calling of the PCR reads with MiXCR, one entry per CDR3 protein. The table includes roughly 350,000 distinct CDR3 sequences, 15% to 20% detected once. This clonotype was sampled from a male patient aged 2 to 9 who had a stem cell transplant for acute lymphoblastic leukemia, so the T cells may come from the graft donor. Material: PBMCs, mostly from graft donor cells, obtained 360 days after TCRalphabeta/CD19-depleted stem cell transplant.

CDR3 coding DNA: TGCAGTGCTAGGAAAAGGGAGTTGGGCAATGAGCAGTTCTTC. Translated, it gives CSARKRELGNEQFF. The V gene is TRBV20-1, the J gene TRBJ2-1, with D maybe TRBD2 (5 bases). Germline loops: CDR1 DFQATT, CDR2 SNEGSKA (reference sequence). CDR3 length equals 14 residues. V gave up 3 bases and J gave up 6 bases, with 15 bases separating them.